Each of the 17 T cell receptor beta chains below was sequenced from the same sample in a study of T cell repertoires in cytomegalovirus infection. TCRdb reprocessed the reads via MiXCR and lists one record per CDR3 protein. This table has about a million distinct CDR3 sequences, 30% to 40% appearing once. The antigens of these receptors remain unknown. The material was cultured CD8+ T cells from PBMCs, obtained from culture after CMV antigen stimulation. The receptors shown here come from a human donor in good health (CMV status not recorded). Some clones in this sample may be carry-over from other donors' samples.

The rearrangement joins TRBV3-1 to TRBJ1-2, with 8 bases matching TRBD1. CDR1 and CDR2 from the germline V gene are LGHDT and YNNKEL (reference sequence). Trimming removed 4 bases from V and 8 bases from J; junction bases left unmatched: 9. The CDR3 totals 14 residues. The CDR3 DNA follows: TGTGCCAGCAGCCTGCCTGACAGGGGATCCGGCTACACCTTC. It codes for CASSLPDRGSGYTF.

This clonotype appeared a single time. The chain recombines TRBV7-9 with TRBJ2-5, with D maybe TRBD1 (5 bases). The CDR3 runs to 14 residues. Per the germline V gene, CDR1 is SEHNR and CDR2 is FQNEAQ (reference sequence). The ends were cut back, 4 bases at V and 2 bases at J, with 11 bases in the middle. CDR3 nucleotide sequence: TGTGCCAGCAGCTCCGTTCGACAGCAAGAGACCCAGTACTTC. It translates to CASSSVRQQETQYF.

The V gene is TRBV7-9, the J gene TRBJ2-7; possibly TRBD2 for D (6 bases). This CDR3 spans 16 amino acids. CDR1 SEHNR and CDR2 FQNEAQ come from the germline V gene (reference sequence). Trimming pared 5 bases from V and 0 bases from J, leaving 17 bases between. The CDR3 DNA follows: TGTGCCAGCAGCGCACCCGGGATAGCGGCCTCCTACGAGCAGTACTTC. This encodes CASSAPGIAASYEQYF.

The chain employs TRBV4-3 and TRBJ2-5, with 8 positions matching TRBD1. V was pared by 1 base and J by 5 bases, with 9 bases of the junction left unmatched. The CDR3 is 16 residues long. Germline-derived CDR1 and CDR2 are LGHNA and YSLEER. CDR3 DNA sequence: TGCGCCAGCAGCCAAGTCCGAGACAGGGGTTCCGAGACCCAGTACTTC. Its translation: CASSQVRDRGSETQYF.

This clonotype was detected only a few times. In nucleotides, the CDR3 is TGTGCCAGCAGTCCTCTTACCGGGACAACTAACTATGGCTACACCTTC. Residues: CASSPLTGTTNYGYTF. The J gene is TRBJ1-2, the V gene TRBV28, with D possibly TRBD1 on 6 matching bases. This CDR3 contains 16 residues. Germline assignment: CDR1 MDHEN and CDR2 SYDVKM. Trimming pared 5 bases from V and 0 bases from J, leaving 16 bases between.

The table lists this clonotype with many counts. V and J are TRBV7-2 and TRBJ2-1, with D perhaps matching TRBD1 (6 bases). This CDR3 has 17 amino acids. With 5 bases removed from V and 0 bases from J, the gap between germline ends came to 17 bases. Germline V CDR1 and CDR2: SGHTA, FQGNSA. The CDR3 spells CASSPRGEPASYNEQFF. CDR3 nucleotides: TGTGCCAGCAGCCCCAGGGGAGAGCCGGCCTCCTACAATGAGCAGTTCTTC. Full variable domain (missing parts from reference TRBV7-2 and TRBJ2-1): GAGVSQSPSNKVTEKGKDVELRCDPISGHTALYWYRQSLGQGLEFLIYFQGNSAPDKSGLPSDRFSAERTGGSVSTLTIQRTQQEDSAVYLCASSPRGEPASYNEQFFGPGTRLTVL.

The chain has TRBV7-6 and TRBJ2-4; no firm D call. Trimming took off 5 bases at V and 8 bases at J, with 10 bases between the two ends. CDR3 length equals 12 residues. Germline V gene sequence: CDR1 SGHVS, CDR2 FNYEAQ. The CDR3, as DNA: TGTGCCAGCAGCCTCCAGGTGGACATTCAGTACTTC. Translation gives CASSLQVDIQYF. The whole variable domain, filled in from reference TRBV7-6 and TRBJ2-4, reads GAGVSQSPRYKVTKRGQDVALRCDPISGHVSLYWYRQALGQGPEFLTYFNYEAQQDKSGLPNDRFSAERPEGSISTLTIQRTEQRDSAMYRCASSLQVDIQYFGAGTRLSVL.

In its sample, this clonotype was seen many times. This CDR3 reads CASSLTDGGNTIYF. The CDR3 DNA reads as TGTGCCAGCAGCTTGACTGACGGCGGAAACACCATATATTTT. This rearrangement joins TRBV11-2 to TRBJ1-3; the D is unclear. Trimming removed 3 bases from V and 4 bases from J, with 10 bases in between. Germline values: CDR1 SGHAT, CDR2 FQNNGV. The CDR3 runs to 14 residues.

The CDR3 bases are TGTGCCAGCAGTTTATCTCTCAGGGTGGCCTATAATTCACCCCTCCACTTT. Its translation: CASSLSLRVAYNSPLHF. The rearrangement joins TRBV27 to TRBJ1-6; TRBD1 might be the D (5 bases). The germline V gene has CDR1 MNHEY and CDR2 SMNVEV (reference sequence). The CDR3 spans 17 residues. The V end was cut by 0 bases, the J end by 2 bases, with 11 bases between.

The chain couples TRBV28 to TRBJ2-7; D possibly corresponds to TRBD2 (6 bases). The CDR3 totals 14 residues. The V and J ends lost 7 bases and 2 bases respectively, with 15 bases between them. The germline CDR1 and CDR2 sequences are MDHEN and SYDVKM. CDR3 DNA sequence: TGTGCCAGCACCCGGCGGGGAGCAACCTACGAGCAGTACTTC. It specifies CASTRRGATYEQYF.

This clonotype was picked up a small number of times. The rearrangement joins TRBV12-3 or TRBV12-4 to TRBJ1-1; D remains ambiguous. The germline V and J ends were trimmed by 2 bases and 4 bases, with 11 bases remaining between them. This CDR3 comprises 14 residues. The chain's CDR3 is CASSLTLAPTEAFF. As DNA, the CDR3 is TGTGCCAGCAGTTTAACCCTGGCGCCCACTGAAGCTTTCTTT.

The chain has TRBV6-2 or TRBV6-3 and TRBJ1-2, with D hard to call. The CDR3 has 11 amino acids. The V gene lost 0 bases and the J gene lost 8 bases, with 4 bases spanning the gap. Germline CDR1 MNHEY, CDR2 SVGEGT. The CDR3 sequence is CASSYSAGYTF. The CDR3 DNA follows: TGTGCCAGCAGTTACTCGGCCGGCTACACCTTC.

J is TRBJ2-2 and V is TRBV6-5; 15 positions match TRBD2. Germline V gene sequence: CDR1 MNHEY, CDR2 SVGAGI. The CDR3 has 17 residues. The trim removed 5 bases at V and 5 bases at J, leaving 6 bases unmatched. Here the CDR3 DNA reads TGTGCCAGCAGTCTCTGGACTAGCGGGGGGGGAACCGGGGAGCTGTTTTTT. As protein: CASSLWTSGGGTGELFF.

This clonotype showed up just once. CDR3 bases: TGTGCCAGCAGCTTAGCGGGATTCGAAGCCAAAAACATTCAGTACTTC. Its translation is CASSLAGFEAKNIQYF. The chain combines TRBV7-9 with TRBJ2-4; D remains unclear. Germline-derived CDR1 and CDR2 are SEHNR and FQNEAQ (reference sequence). The V end was cut by 0 bases, the J end by 0 bases, with 9 bases between. The CDR3 is made up of 16 amino acids.

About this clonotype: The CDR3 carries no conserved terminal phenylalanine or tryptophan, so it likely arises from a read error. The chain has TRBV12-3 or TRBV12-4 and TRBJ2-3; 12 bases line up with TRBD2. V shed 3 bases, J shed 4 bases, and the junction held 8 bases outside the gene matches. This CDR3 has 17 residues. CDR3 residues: CASSFSTSGGSADTQYL. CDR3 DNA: TGTGCCAGCAGTTTCTCAACTAGCGGGGGGTCTGCAGATACGCAGTATTTG.

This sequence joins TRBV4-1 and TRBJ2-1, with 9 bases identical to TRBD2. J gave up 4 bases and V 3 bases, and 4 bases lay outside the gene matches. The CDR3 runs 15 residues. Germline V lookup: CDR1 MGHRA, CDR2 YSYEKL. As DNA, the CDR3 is TGCGCCAGCAGCCACCGACTAGCGGTTTACAATGAGCAGTTCTTC. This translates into CASSHRLAVYNEQFF.

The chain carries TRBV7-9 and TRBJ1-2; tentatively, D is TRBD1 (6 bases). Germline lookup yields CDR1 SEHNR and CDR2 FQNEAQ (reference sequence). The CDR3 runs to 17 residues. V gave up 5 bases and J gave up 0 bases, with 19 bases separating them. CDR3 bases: TGTGCCAGCAGCCCGAAACAGGGATGGGATTCTAACTATGGCTACACCTTC. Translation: CASSPKQGWDSNYGYTF. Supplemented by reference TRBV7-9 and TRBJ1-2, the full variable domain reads DTGVSQNPRHKITKRGQNVTFRCDPISEHNRLYWYRQTLGQGPEFLTYFQNEAQLEKSRLLSDRFSAERPKGSFSTLEIQRTEQGDSAMYLCASSPKQGWDSNYGYTFGSGTRLTVV.